This entry is about one T cell receptor (beta chain). The antigen is undetermined. The sample originates from a study of somatic mutations in cytotoxic T cells in rheumatoid arthritis. Study-level results: CD8+ clonality rose with age in rheumatoid arthritis patients, unlike in healthy controls. TRBV07 appeared slightly underrepresented in the rheumatoid arthritis patients. That finding was not adjusted to account for multiple comparisons.

Healthy control subjects consisted of blood donors (median age approximately 57 years, range roughly 20-75; approximately 60% female). After CD4+ and CD8+ cells were isolated by positive magnetic bead selection, their purity was checked by flow cytometry. This CDR3 has 16 residues. Germline CDR1 reads KGHSH; CDR2 reads LQKENI. V was pared by 3 bases and J by 4 bases, with 16 bases between. Measured with immunoSEQ multiplex PCR; TCRdb has only the in-frame clones, and not every one. The profile covers about 26,000 clones, with 82% appearing a single time and around 5.1% taken by the ten largest. The chain carries TRBV18 and TRBJ2-1; D gene ambiguous. Sequencing used CD8+ T cells sorted from blood. The TCR originated in a man in his fifties in good health. CDR3 bases: TGTGCCAGCTCACCCGGACGGAGCATTACTTACAATGAGCAGTTCTTC. It specifies CASSPGRSITYNEQFF.